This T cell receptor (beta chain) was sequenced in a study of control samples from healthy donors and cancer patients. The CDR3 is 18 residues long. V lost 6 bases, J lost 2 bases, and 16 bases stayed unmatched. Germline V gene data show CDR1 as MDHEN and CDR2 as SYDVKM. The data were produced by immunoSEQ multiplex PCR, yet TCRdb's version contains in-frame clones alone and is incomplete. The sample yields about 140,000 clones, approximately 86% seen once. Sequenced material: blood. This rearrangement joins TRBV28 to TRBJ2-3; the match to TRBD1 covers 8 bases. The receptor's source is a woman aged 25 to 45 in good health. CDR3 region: CASRPRFGRGRDTDTQYF. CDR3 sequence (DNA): TGTGCCAGCAGGCCGAGGTTCGGCAGGGGGCGGGACACAGATACGCAGTATTTT.